This TCR beta chain emerged from a study of blood T cell repertoires in COVID-19. Source study methods: Reference gene primer amplification gave estimated nucleated cell counts. Sequencing used immunoSEQ multiplex PCR; TCRdb keeps in-frame clones, though not all of them. The V and J calls and clone size come from that table; D and trimming were worked out from the DNA. The table has 110,000 to 150,000 clones, roughly 85% seen once; the top ten hold approximately 4.5%. J gave up 4 bases and V 5 bases, and 6 bases lay outside the gene matches. This CDR3 contains 15 residues. Germline V CDR1 and CDR2: SGHVS, FQNEAQ.

Sequencing was performed on PBMCs or T cells enriched from blood (not recorded which). This receptor was taken from a man aged 50-59 years who had recovered from COVID-19. The chain carries TRBV7-8 and TRBJ2-2; 8 nucleotides line up with TRBD1. The DNA for the CDR3 is TGTGCCAGCAGCCCGGACAGGGTGGCCACCGGGGAGCTGTTTTTT. Translated, it gives CASSPDRVATGELFF.